The 9 T cell receptor beta chains listed next were all sequenced from one sample in a study of beta chain features in type 1 diabetes. Findings of the study overall: A moderate, significant TCRB CDR3 shortening appeared in type 1 diabetes across four CD4+ subsets.

Expressed TCRB transcripts were sequenced because the entire RNA isolate underwent reverse transcription. Generated by immunoSEQ multiplex PCR, the TCRdb table keeps only in-frame clones and is missing some. The sample lists a few hundred thousand clones; over 8.5% were seen once. The antigens of these receptors remain unknown. Sample: central memory CD4+ T cells from blood. Receptors originate from a man younger than 45 with type 1 diabetes.

The chain combines TRBV6-4 with TRBJ1-1; D is possibly TRBD1 (5 bases). Trimming pared 0 bases from V and 11 bases from J, leaving 13 bases between. Germline CDR1 and CDR2: MRHNA and SNTAGT. The CDR3 has 13 residues. CDR3 in DNA: TGTGCCAGCAGTGACTCTCGGGGACTTAGGGCTTTCTTT. Its protein is CASSDSRGLRAFF.

This rearrangement joins TRBV7-9 to TRBJ2-1; perhaps TRBD1 as D (5 bases). This CDR3 comprises 14 residues. CDR1 is SEHNR and CDR2 is FQNEAQ in the germline V gene (reference sequence). Trimming left V 1 base short and J 4 bases short, with 8 bases between. CDR3: CASSLGGSYNEQFF. Written as DNA, the CDR3 is TGTGCCAGCAGCTTAGGGGGCAGTTACAATGAGCAGTTCTTC.

J is TRBJ2-1 and V is TRBV9, with TRBD2 matching over 8 bases. J was trimmed by 5 bases and V by 4 bases; bases with no gene match: 11. CDR3 length: 16 amino acids. CDR1 and CDR2 (germline): SGDLS, YYNGEE. The CDR3 DNA sequence: TGTGCCAGCAGCCCCGAAACGGGAGGGTACAACAATGAGCAGTTCTTC. As protein: CASSPETGGYNNEQFF.

The V gene is TRBV6-6, the J gene TRBJ1-1; D unclear. Trimming removed 5 bases at V and 1 base at J, with 8 bases between. This CDR3 region has 13 residues. Germline-derived CDR1 and CDR2 are MNHNY and SVGAGI (reference sequence). CDR3 in amino acids: CASSGRENTEAFF. The CDR3 DNA follows: TGTGCCAGCAGTGGTAGGGAGAACACTGAAGCTTTCTTT.

The V gene is TRBV6-5, the J gene TRBJ1-5; D unclear. V lost 4 bases, J lost 6 bases, and 10 bases lay in between. Germline loops: CDR1 MNHEY, CDR2 SVGAGI. The CDR3 contains 13 residues. The CDR3 DNA is TGTGCCAGCAGTTTTGGACCGACTCAGCCCCAGCATTTT. Protein: CASSFGPTQPQHF.

This clone showed up many times. This chain's CDR3 is CASSPTPVGQSEAFF. CDR3 nucleotides: TGTGCCAGCTCACCAACTCCGGTCGGACAGAGTGAAGCTTTCTTT. The chain links TRBV18 to TRBJ1-1; weak D call: TRBD1 (6 bases). The CDR3 loop spans 15 amino acids. Germline assignment: CDR1 KGHSH and CDR2 LQKENI. Trimming cost V 2 bases and J 7 bases, with 17 bases left between them.

Concerning this clone: One end of the junction does not line up with germline, which may come from a read error. V is TRBV7-7 and J is TRBJ2-5; 7 bases line up with TRBD1. This CDR3 is built from 13 residues. Germline loops: CDR1 SSHAT, CDR2 FNYEAQ (reference sequence). The CDR3 sequence is CASNSGQRETQYF. As DNA, the CDR3 is TGTGCTAGCAACTCGGGACAGCGAGAGACCCAGTACTTC.

This clone has just a few counts. CDR3 loop: CASSPTLAAATNEKLFF. CDR3 nucleotide sequence: TGTGCCAGCAGCCCTACCCTGGCGGCAGCAACTAATGAAAAACTGTTTTTT. The rearrangement links TRBV5-4 to TRBJ1-4; no clear D. The V gene's germline CDR1 is SGHNT and CDR2 YYREEE (reference sequence). Trimming left V 4 bases short and J 0 bases short, with 16 bases between. The CDR3 extends over 17 amino acids.

There are a few counts of this clone. The chain recombines TRBV2 with TRBJ1-6; 8 bases line up with TRBD1. Germline V gives CDR1 SNHLY, CDR2 FYNNEI. There are 14 residues in the CDR3. V lost 6 bases, J lost 7 bases, and 5 bases stayed unmatched. The CDR3 is CASRMDRANSPLHF. The CDR3 DNA is TGTGCCAGCAGAATGGACAGGGCCAATTCACCCCTCCACTTT.